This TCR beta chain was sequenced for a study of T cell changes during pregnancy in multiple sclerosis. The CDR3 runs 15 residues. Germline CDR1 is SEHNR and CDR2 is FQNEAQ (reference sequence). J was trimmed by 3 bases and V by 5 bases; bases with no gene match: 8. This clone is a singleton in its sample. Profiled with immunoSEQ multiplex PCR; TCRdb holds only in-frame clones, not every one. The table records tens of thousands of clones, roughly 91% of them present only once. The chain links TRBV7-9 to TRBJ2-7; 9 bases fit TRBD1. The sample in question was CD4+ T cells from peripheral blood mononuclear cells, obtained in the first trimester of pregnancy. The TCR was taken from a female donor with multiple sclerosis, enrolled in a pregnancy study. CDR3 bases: TGTGCCAGCAGCGCGTCACAGGGGGCCCGCTACGAGCAGTACTTC. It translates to CASSASQGARYEQYF. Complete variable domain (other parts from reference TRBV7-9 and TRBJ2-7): DTGVSQNPRHKITKRGQNVTFRCDPISEHNRLYWYRQTLGQGPEFLTYFQNEAQLEKSRLLSDRFSAERPKGSFSTLEIQRTEQGDSAMYLCASSASQGARYEQYFGPGTRLTVT.